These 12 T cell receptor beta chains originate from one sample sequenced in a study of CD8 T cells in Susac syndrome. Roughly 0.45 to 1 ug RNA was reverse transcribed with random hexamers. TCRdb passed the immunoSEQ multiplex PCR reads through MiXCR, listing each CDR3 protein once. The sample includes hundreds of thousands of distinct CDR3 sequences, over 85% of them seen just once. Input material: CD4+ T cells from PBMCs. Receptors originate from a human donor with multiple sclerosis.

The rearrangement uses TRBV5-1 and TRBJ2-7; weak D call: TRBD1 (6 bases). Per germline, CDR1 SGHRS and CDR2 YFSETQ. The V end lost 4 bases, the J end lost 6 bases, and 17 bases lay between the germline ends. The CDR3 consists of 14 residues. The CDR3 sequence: CASSPYSTGSEQYF. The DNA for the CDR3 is TGCGCCAGCAGCCCCTACTCGACAGGTTCCGAGCAGTACTTC. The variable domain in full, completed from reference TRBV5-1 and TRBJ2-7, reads KAGVTQTPRYLIKTRGQQVTLSCSPISGHRSVSWYQQTPGQGLQFLFEYFSETQRNKGNFPGRFSGRQFSNSRSEMNVSTLELGDSALYLCASSPYSTGSEQYFGPGTRLTVT.

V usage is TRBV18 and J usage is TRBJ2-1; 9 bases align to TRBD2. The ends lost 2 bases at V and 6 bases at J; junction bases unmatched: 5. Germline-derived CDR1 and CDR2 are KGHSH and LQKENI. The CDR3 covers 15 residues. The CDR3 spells CASSPKTSGFNEQFF. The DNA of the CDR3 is TGTGCCAGCTCACCAAAAACTAGCGGGTTCAATGAGCAGTTCTTC.

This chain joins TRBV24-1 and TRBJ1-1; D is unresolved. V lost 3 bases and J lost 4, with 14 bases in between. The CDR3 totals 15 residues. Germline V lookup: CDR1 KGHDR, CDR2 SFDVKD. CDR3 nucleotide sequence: TGTGCCACCAGTGATGCGTCGGGAGAAATCACTGAAGCTTTCTTT. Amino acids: CATSDASGEITEAFF.

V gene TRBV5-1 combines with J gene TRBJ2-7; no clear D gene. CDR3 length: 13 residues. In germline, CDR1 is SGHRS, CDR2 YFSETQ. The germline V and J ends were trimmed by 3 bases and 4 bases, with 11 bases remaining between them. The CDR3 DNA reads TGCGCCAGCAGCTACCGGTGGCAATACGAGCAGTACTTC. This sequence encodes CASSYRWQYEQYF. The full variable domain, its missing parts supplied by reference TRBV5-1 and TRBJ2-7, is KAGVTQTPRYLIKTRGQQVTLSCSPISGHRSVSWYQQTPGQGLQFLFEYFSETQRNKGNFPGRFSGRQFSNSRSEMNVSTLELGDSALYLCASSYRWQYEQYFGPGTRLTVT.

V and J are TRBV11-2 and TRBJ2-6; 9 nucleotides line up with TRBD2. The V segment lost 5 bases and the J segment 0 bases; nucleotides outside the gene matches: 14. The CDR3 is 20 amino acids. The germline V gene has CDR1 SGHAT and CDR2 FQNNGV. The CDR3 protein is CASSPKTQREELSGANVLTF. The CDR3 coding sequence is TGTGCCAGCAGCCCAAAGACCCAGCGGGAGGAACTCTCTGGGGCCAACGTCCTGACTTTC.

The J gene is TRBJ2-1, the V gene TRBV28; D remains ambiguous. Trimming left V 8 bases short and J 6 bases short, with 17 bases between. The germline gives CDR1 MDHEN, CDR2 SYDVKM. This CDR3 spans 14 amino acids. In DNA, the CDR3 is TGTGCCAGCTATGGGGTGCTGCTCCCCAATGAGCAGTTCTTC. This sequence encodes CASYGVLLPNEQFF. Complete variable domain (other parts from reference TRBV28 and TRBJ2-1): DVKVTQSSRYLVKRTGEKVFLECVQDMDHENMFWYRQDPGLGLRLIYFSYDVKMKEKGDIPEGYSVSREKKERFSLILESASTNQTSMYLCASYGVLLPNEQFFGPGTRLTVL.

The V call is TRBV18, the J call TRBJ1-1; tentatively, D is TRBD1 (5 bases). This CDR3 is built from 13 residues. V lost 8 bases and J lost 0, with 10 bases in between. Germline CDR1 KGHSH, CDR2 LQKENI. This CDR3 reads CASLTEMNTEAFF. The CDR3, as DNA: TGTGCCAGCCTGACAGAGATGAACACTGAAGCTTTCTTT.

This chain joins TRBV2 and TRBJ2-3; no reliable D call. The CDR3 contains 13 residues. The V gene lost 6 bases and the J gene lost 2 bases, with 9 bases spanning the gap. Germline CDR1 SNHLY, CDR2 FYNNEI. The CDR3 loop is CASRDGYTDTQYF. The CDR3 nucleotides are TGTGCCAGCAGGGACGGTTACACAGATACGCAGTATTTT.

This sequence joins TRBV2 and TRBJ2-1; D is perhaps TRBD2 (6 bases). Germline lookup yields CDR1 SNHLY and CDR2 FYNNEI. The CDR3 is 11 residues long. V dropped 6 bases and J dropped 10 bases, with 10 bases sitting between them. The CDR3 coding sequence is TGTGCCAGCAGGGGGGGATGGGAGCAGTTCTTC. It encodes CASRGGWEQFF. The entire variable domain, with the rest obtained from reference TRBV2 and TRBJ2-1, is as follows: EPEVTQTPSHQVTQMGQEVILRCVPISNHLYFYWYRQILGQKVEFLVSFYNNEISEKSEIFDDQFSVERPDGSNFTLKIRSTKLEDSAMYFCASRGGWEQFFGPGTRLTVL.

CDR3: CASSPRDGVNTEAFF. CDR3 in DNA: TGCGCCAGCAGCCCAAGGGACGGAGTGAACACTGAAGCTTTCTTT. The chain carries TRBV5-1 and TRBJ1-1; weak D call: TRBD1 (5 bases). Germline CDR1 reads SGHRS; CDR2 reads YFSETQ. With 4 bases removed from V and 0 bases from J, the gap between germline ends came to 13 bases. There are 15 residues in the CDR3.

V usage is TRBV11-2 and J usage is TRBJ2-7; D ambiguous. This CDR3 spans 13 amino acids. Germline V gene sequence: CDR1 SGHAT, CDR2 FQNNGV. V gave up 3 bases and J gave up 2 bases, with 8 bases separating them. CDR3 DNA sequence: TGTGCCAGCAGCTTTGGTCCTGCCTACGAGCAGTACGTC. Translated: CASSFGPAYEQYV.

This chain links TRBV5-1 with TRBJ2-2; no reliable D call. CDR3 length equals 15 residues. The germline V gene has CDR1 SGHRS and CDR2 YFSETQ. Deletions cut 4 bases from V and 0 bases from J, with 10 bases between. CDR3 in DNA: TGCGCCAGCAGCCCCCACGGCACGAACACCGGGGAGCTGTTTTTT. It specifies CASSPHGTNTGELFF.